This T cell receptor beta chain was sequenced during a study of blood T cell repertoires in COVID-19 (TCRdb year 2020). Study-level background: Samples covering the acute and convalescent phases of COVID-19 were provided by collaborators in the United States, Italy and Spain. The material from the prospective study consisted of cDNA or gDNA derived from T cells, B-cell-depleted T cells, or PBMCs. Where available, HLA class I and class II types were taken from metadata supplied by the sample provider and were not determined by assay-based typing. Sample metadata almost always included a de-identified subject ID, COVID-19 status, age in years and sex. The repertoires were released in a freely available public database meant as a resource for research on the immune response to SARS-CoV-2. The dataset comprised deeply sampled blood TCRbeta repertoires from subjects exposed to, actively infected with, or recovered from COVID-19. The samples were drawn from two sources: the first 160 participants of the ongoing ImmuneRACE study, and some 1,300 subjects contributed by 6 global collaborators.

Results the study describes overall, beyond this receptor: Clinical and demographic metadata were provided uncurated, with the amount varying by source and participant.

Collaborating institutions collected whole blood in K2EDTA tubes following their own protocols. For TCRbeta analysis, collaborators shipped samples as frozen whole blood, isolated PBMCs, or DNA extracted from either of those sample types. TCRbeta CDR3 regions were amplified from genomic DNA using the immunoSEQ Assay, a bias-controlled multiplex PCR. The original methods were these. The number of nucleated cells in each sample was estimated from the amplification of reference gene primers within the assay. To quantify the absolute abundance of each unique TCRbeta CDR3 rearrangement, sequence reads were collapsed and filtered. Productive Simpson clonality was computed per sample as the square root of Simpson's diversity index over productive rearrangements. TCRdb limited this immuneACCESS table to in-frame rearrangements with V and J called. A share of clones is missing; checked studies link under half to unresolved V genes, and the rest is unexplained. V and J calls and clone size follow that table, whereas D and trimming were derived from the DNA. The sample records about 240,000 clones, more than 75% of which are singletons. The ten largest clones take up around an eighth of the sample.

The CDR3, from cysteine to phenylalanine, totals 11 residues. Only CDR3 DNA remains: 33 bases, in frame from the first base. The germline V gene encodes CDR1 MNHNY and CDR2 SVGAGI (reference sequence). For this clone: The specificity of this receptor is unknown. No base-level quality is on record; no much larger clone is a single base apart.

The chain is encoded by TRBV6-6 joined to TRBJ1-2; the D region possibly corresponds to TRBD1 (5 bases align). The clonotype originates from a woman aged 55-70 years with active or convalescent COVID-19. Material for sequencing was peripheral blood. The sequence in DNA is TGTTCCGGGGGTTCTAACTATGGCTACACCTTC. This sequence encodes CSGGSNYGYTF.